This TCR beta chain was obtained from a study of shared clonotypes between healthy human individuals. Study-level results: Non-shared clonotypes showed lower generation probabilities than clonotypes common to all four donors.

Naivety among CD8 cells was defined by CD45RO negativity and positive CCR7 selection, thereby excluding terminally differentiated effector memory CD45RA+ cells. Donors, without exception, were Caucasian adults residing in Nashville, Tennessee. This was a deep-level run. Generated by immunoSEQ multiplex PCR, the TCRdb table keeps only in-frame clones and is missing some. The data show about 680,000 clones, 92% seen once. About this clone itself: Its antigen is undetermined.

Sequencing input: naive CD8+ T cells sorted from blood. This sequence was found in a man aged 25 to 45 in good health.

In DNA, the CDR3 is TGCGCCAGCAGTGAAGGGGGGCTTGATAATGAGCAGTTCTTC. It encodes CASSEGGLDNEQFF. This chain connects TRBV10-1 to TRBJ2-1, with D perhaps given as TRBD1 or TRBD2 (6 bases each). Germline CDR1 and CDR2: WNHNN and SYGVQD (reference sequence). The CDR3 is 14 amino acids. The V gene lost 3 bases and the J gene lost 7 bases, with 13 bases spanning the gap.